This T cell receptor (beta chain) was found in a study of cytomegalovirus exposure and HLA in healthy donors. Whole-study findings and limits: Most TCR sequences proved rare, with some public TCRs found in many donors. Per a later analysis, HLA-associated TCR beta chains showed more clonal expansion than other, equally common TCR beta chains.

Details on this clone: The antigen remains undetermined.

Healthy individuals who donated bone marrow served as the donors. V was trimmed by 0 bases and J by 0 bases, leaving 7 bases between them. The CDR3 extends over 15 amino acids. The germline V gene has CDR1 SGHRS and CDR2 YFSETQ. The PCR contained 60 Vbeta and 13 Jbeta primers. The authors' processing: Around 76 million unique TCR beta chains, 10 million to 14 million shared, were counted in a later analysis. The assay was immunoSEQ multiplex PCR, and TCRdb's table has in-frame clones only and misses some. V and J calls and clone size are those listed in that table; D and trimming were worked out from the DNA. The repertoire shows some 200,000 clones; the top ten hold less than 0.95%.

The chain has TRBV5-1 and TRBJ2-1, with D unclear. Sequencing input: PBMCs. The clonotype originates from a woman between 18 and 30 years old in good health and CMV-seropositive. The CDR3 loop reads CASSLGVTSYNEQFF. In DNA form, the CDR3 reads TGCGCCAGCAGCTTGGGAGTTACCTCCTACAATGAGCAGTTCTTC.